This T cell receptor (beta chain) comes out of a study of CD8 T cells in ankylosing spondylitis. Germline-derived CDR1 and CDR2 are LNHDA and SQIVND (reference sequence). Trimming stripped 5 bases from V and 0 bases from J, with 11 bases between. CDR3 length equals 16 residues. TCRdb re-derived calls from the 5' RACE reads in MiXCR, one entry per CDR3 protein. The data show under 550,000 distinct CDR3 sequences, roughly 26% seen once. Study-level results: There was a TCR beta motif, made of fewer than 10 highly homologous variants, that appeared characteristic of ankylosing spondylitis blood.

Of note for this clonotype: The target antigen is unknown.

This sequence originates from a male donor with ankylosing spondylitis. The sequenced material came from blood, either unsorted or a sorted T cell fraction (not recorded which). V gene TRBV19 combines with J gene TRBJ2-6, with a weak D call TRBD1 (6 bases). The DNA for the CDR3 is TGTGCCAGTAGTGCAGGGGTTTCCTCTGGGGCCAACGTCCTGACTTTC. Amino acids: CASSAGVSSGANVLTF.